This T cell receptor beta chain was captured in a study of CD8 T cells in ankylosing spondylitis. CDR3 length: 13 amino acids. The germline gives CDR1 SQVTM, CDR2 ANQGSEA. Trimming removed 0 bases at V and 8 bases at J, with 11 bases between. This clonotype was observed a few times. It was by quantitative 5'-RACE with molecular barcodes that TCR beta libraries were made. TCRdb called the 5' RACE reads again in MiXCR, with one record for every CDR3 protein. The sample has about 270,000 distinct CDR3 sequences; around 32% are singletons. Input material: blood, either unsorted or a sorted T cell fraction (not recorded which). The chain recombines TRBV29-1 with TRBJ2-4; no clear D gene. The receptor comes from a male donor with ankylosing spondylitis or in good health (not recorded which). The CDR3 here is CSVEEWDQDIQYF. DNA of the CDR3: TGCAGCGTTGAAGAATGGGATCAGGACATTCAGTACTTC.